The 17 T cell receptor beta chains given below trace back to one sample, sequenced in a study of blood T cell repertoires in COVID-19. Profiling relied on immunoSEQ multiplex PCR, and the TCRdb table lists in-frame clones only, not all of them. The profile shows roughly 150,000 clones, 65% to 85% of them singletons. Specimen: peripheral blood. These receptors all come from a man between 60 and 75 years old with active or convalescent COVID-19.

The chain carries TRBV11-2 and TRBJ1-1; D unclear. Looked up from germline, CDR1 is SGHAT and CDR2 is FQNNGV. V gave up 1 base and J gave up 0 bases, with 9 bases separating them. The CDR3 has 15 amino acids. The CDR3 spells CASSLGAQLNTEAFF. Written as DNA, the CDR3 is TGTGCCAGCAGCTTAGGAGCACAGCTGAACACTGAAGCTTTCTTT.

The gene calls are TRBV12-3 or TRBV12-4 and TRBJ1-3, with D unresolved. With 6 bases removed from V and 1 base from J, the gap between germline ends came to 7 bases. This CDR3 is 13 amino acids long. The CDR3 here is CASRGESGNTIYF. The CDR3 DNA is TGTGCCAGCAGGGGCGAATCTGGAAACACCATATATTTT.

The chain carries TRBV7-3 and TRBJ1-2; 8 positions match TRBD1. With 1 base clipped from V and 3 bases from J, the junction kept 4 bases outside the gene matches. The CDR3 is 15 amino acids. The germline V gene has CDR1 SGHTA and CDR2 FQGTGA. The CDR3 DNA reads as TGTGCCAGCAGCTTAATGGCAGGGGGCGACTATGGCTACACCTTC. It specifies CASSLMAGGDYGYTF.

The CDR3: CASSSRADYNEQFF. CDR3 DNA: TGCGCCAGCAGCTCCAGGGCCGACTACAATGAGCAGTTCTTC. The chain links TRBV5-1 to TRBJ2-1; a weak D match, TRBD1 (5 bases). CDR1 SGHRS and CDR2 YFSETQ come from the germline V gene. With 3 bases removed from V and 3 bases from J, the gap between germline ends came to 10 bases. The CDR3 is 14 amino acids.

The chain employs TRBV13 and TRBJ2-5, with 7 bases identical to TRBD2. J lost 2 bases, V lost 3 bases, and 12 bases had no gene match. CDR1 is PRHDT and CDR2 is FYEKMQ in the germline V gene (reference sequence). This CDR3 is 17 amino acids long. The CDR3 protein is CASSFLGLAAQQETQYF. DNA of the CDR3: TGTGCCAGCAGCTTCTTGGGGCTAGCGGCACAACAAGAGACCCAGTACTTC.

The J gene is TRBJ2-7, the V gene TRBV19; D unresolved. Per the germline V gene, CDR1 is LNHDA and CDR2 is SQIVND (reference sequence). This CDR3 is built from 13 residues. Trimming stripped 4 bases from V and 5 bases from J, with 12 bases between. CDR3 loop: CASSNTMSHEQYF. CDR3 nucleotides: TGTGCCAGTAGTAACACCATGTCCCACGAGCAGTACTTC.

The chain employs TRBV5-6 and TRBJ1-1; D unclear. The CDR3 is made up of 13 amino acids. Trimming removed 0 bases at V and 7 bases at J, with 10 bases between. Germline-derived CDR1 and CDR2 are SGHDT and YYEEEE. The CDR3 sequence is CASSLGVGGEAFF. The CDR3 DNA follows: TGTGCCAGCAGCTTGGGGGTCGGCGGTGAAGCTTTCTTT.

This chain links TRBV28 with TRBJ1-2; D remains unclear. Trimming took 5 bases from V and 0 from J, leaving 7 bases between them. The CDR3 spans 13 residues. CDR1 MDHEN and CDR2 SYDVKM come from the germline V gene. The CDR3 nucleotides are TGTGCCAGCAGTCCCGGAGCTAACTATGGCTACACCTTC. Translating gives CASSPGANYGYTF.

V usage is TRBV5-1 and J usage is TRBJ1-3, with D possibly being TRBD1 (6 bases). V lost 2 bases and J 0 bases, leaving 12 bases between the germline ends. There are 16 residues in the CDR3. Germline V gene sequence: CDR1 SGHRS, CDR2 YFSETQ. In DNA, the CDR3 is TGCGCCAGCAGCTTAACCGGGACATTCTCTGGAAACACCATATATTTT. This translates into CASSLTGTFSGNTIYF.

The V and J genes are TRBV4-1 and TRBJ1-2, with 9 bases identical to TRBD1. Germline-derived CDR1 and CDR2 are MGHRA and YSYEKL. This CDR3 has 14 amino acids. The trim removed 4 bases at V and 8 bases at J, leaving 8 bases unmatched. CDR3 sequence: CASSPGQGPSGYTF. The CDR3 DNA reads as TGCGCCAGCAGCCCGGGACAGGGCCCTTCGGGCTACACCTTC.

The chain combines TRBV19 with TRBJ1-6, with D tentatively TRBD1 (5 bases). The ends were cut back, 3 bases at V and 8 bases at J, with 8 bases in the middle. The CDR3 has 13 amino acids. CDR1 is LNHDA and CDR2 is SQIVND in the germline V gene (reference sequence). CDR3 loop: CASSIGRDSPLHF. CDR3 bases: TGTGCCAGTAGTATCGGCAGGGATTCACCCCTCCACTTT.

This clone was picked up one time. DNA of the CDR3: TGTGCCAGCAGCCCACTAGCGGGAGCCACAGATACGCAGTATTTT. Translation gives CASSPLAGATDTQYF. The rearrangement joins TRBV11-2 to TRBJ2-3; 11 positions agree with TRBD2. The V gene end was trimmed by 5 bases and the J gene end by 2 bases; junction bases not matched to a gene: 3. In germline, CDR1 is SGHAT, CDR2 FQNNGV. This CDR3 has 15 residues.

This clone turned up a few times. The rearrangement uses TRBV2 and TRBJ2-3; 11 nucleotides line up with TRBD2. The CDR3 is 19 amino acids. V dropped 6 bases and J dropped 0; count of bases not matched to a gene: 14. CDR1 and CDR2 from the germline V gene are SNHLY and FYNNEI. CDR3 protein: CASSLEGGLADSSTDTQYF. In DNA, the CDR3 is TGTGCCAGCAGCCTCGAGGGGGGACTAGCGGATTCAAGCACAGATACGCAGTATTTT. The variable domain in full, with the rest retrieved from reference TRBV2 and TRBJ2-3, is EPEVTQTPSHQVTQMGQEVILRCVPISNHLYFYWYRQILGQKVEFLVSFYNNEISEKSEIFDDQFSVERPDGSNFTLKIRSTKLEDSAMYFCASSLEGGLADSSTDTQYFGPGTRLTVL.

This clone is judged medium-sized. The chain is built from TRBV28 and TRBJ1-2, with TRBD1 matching 9 bases. The length of the CDR3 is 15 residues. The V gene end was trimmed by 5 bases and the J gene end by 7 bases; junction bases not matched to a gene: 11. The germline V gene encodes CDR1 MDHEN and CDR2 SYDVKM. CDR3 amino acids: CASSPMDRGSRGYTF. The CDR3 DNA sequence: TGTGCCAGCAGTCCCATGGACAGGGGATCCCGTGGCTACACCTTC.

This clone was seen just once. This sequence joins TRBV6-5 and TRBJ1-4; no clear D gene. Trimming left V 8 bases short and J 5 bases short, with 12 bases between. The CDR3 extends over 13 amino acids. Germline V CDR1 and CDR2: MNHEY, SVGAGI. CDR3 nucleotides: TGTGCCAGCTCGGGGAGACTGAATGAAAAACTGTTTTTT. It yields the protein CASSGRLNEKLFF.

V usage is TRBV7-2 and J usage is TRBJ1-5; possible D gene TRBD1, 5 bases. The germline gives CDR1 SGHTA, CDR2 FQGNSA. There are 16 residues in the CDR3. Trimming shortened V by 6 bases and J by 4 bases, and 19 bases separated the two germline ends. CDR3 nucleotide sequence: TGTGCCAGCAGTTCCGCGGCAGGGTCTGTGAATCAGCCCCAGCATTTT. Its protein product is CASSSAAGSVNQPQHF.

This clone was detected only once. The chain links TRBV27 to TRBJ2-1, with TRBD2 identical over 8 bases. The CDR3 is made up of 15 amino acids. V was pared by 9 bases and J by 1 base, with 8 bases of the junction left unmatched. From germline, CDR1 is MNHEY and CDR2 SMNVEV (reference sequence). The CDR3 protein is CARTKRGRSYNEQFF. CDR3 DNA: TGTGCCAGAACTAAGCGGGGGCGATCCTACAATGAGCAGTTCTTC.